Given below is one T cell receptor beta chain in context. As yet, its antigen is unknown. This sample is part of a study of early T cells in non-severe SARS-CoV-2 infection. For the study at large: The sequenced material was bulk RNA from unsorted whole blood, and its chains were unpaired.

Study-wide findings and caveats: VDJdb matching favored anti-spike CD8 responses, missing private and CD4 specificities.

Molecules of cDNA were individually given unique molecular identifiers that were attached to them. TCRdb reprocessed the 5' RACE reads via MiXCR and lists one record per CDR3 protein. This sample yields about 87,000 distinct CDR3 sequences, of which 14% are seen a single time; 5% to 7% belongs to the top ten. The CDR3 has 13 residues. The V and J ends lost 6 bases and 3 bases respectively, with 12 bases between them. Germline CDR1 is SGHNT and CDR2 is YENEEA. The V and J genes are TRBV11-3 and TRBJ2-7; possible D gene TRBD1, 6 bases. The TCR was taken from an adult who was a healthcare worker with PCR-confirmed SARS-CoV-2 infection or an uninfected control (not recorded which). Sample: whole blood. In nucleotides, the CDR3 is TGTGCCAGCAGTTCGACAGGAAACTACGAGCAGTACTTC. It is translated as CASSSTGNYEQYF.